Only a few counts were recorded for the clone carrying this TCR beta chain. The CDR3 consists of 16 residues. Losses at the gene ends were 0 bases for V and 7 bases for J; bases not matched to a gene: 8. Germline V gene data show CDR1 as LGHNA and CDR2 as YNFKEQ. This entry is derived from a study of response to subunit inactivated influenza vaccine. TCRdb fed the RT-PCR reads into MiXCR, producing one record per CDR3 protein. The data contain about 570,000 distinct CDR3 sequences, approximately 10% of them seen just once; the ten biggest clones take up 11%. These same records also appear under a second study, on T cells expressing NK-cell markers. Per that study: Generation of TCR beta cDNA was performed by 5'RACE template switching incorporating UMIs.

The receptor was isolated from a man over 45 who received an inactivated influenza vaccine. The J gene is TRBJ2-7, the V gene TRBV4-2, with TRBD2 matching 11 bases. The sample here was PBMCs from blood, taken on the day of vaccination. CDR3 region: CASSQDTSGRTREQYF. The CDR3 DNA reads TGTGCCAGCAGCCAAGACACTAGCGGGAGAACGAGGGAGCAGTACTTC.